The present T cell receptor (beta chain) was sequenced within a study of T cell responses to AZD1222 COVID-19 vaccine. Germline CDR1 and CDR2: SGHNT and YENEEA. With 5 bases clipped from V and 6 bases from J, the junction kept 7 bases outside the gene matches. This CDR3 has 14 amino acids. The protocol was immunoSEQ multiplex PCR, while the TCRdb copy is restricted to in-frame clones and leaves out a portion. The sample shows roughly 100,000 clones, about 80% of them seen only once. Here the sequenced sample was peripheral blood, taken on day 0 of AZD1222 vaccination. The chain joins TRBV11-3 to TRBJ2-1, with 7 bases that match TRBD1. The TCR originated in an adult in good health. CDR3 loop: CASSPDRVINEQFF. The CDR3 DNA is TGTGCCAGCAGCCCAGACAGGGTGATCAATGAGCAGTTCTTC.